This T cell receptor beta chain was observed in a study of CD8+ T cells in alopecia areata. Between the trimmed V and J ends, which lost 5 bases and 5 bases, there was a span of 16 bases. The CDR3 has 14 amino acids. Germline lookup yields CDR1 SGHRS and CDR2 YFSETQ. Treatment described: oral pan-JAK inhibitor, 5-10 mg twice daily. Following RNA extraction, reverse transcription yielded cDNA that acted as the sequencing template. Profiled with immunoSEQ multiplex PCR; TCRdb holds only in-frame clones, not every one. The repertoire holds 270,000 or so clones, 58% seen once, with over 1.5% in the top ten.

Material: CD4+ T cells sorted from blood, obtained at week 24, from a patient treated with tofacitinib. This TCR derives from a human donor with alopecia areata. The chain couples TRBV5-1 to TRBJ2-5; possibly TRBD2 for D (6 bases). In DNA, the CDR3 is TGCGCCAGCAGTGACCGTTTAAGCGGGGAGACCCAGTACTTC. This encodes CASSDRLSGETQYF. The full variable domain, with the rest looked up from reference TRBV5-1 and TRBJ2-5, is KAGVTQTPRYLIKTRGQQVTLSCSPISGHRSVSWYQQTPGQGLQFLFEYFSETQRNKGNFPGRFSGRQFSNSRSEMNVSTLELGDSALYLCASSDRLSGETQYFGPGTRLLVL.